The sequence of this TCR beta chain was determined in a study of T cell responses to AZD1222 COVID-19 vaccine. Notes on the study in general: Vaccine-associated CD4 TCRs ranged over spike, dominating at 160-218 and 743-854. Sampling that yielded the repertoires occurred only after the peak T cell response.

V lost 2 bases, J lost 6 bases, and 5 bases lay in between. From germline, CDR1 is MNHEY and CDR2 SMNVEV (reference sequence). The CDR3 contains 11 residues. Second-dose intervals of approximately 4 or approximately 12 weeks were pooled. As regards this clone: Its specificity is unknown.

Measured with immunoSEQ multiplex PCR; TCRdb has only the in-frame clones, and not every one. This table holds roughly 90,000 clones, around 90% found once. The TCR comes from an adult who received the AZD1222 COVID-19 vaccine. The chain joins TRBV27 to TRBJ2-7; D not resolved. The input for sequencing was peripheral blood, taken 28 days after the second AZD1222 dose. DNA of the CDR3: TGTGCCAGCAGTTTAGGTGGCGAGCAGTACTTC. Encoded protein: CASSLGGEQYF.